The clone carrying this T cell receptor beta chain was picked up many times. Its antigen is unknown. Germline values: CDR1 SEHNR, CDR2 FQNEAQ (reference sequence). The J segment lost 10 bases and the V segment lost 5 bases, leaving 10 bases of the junction unmatched. This CDR3 is built from 13 residues. Source study methods: Across samples, TCR counts had a median of roughly 98,000 and ranged from about 23,224 to 700,000. TCRdb reanalysed the RACE reads using MiXCR and keeps one entry per CDR3 protein. The V and J calls come from TCRdb's annotation, not from the publication. The table lists about 120,000 distinct CDR3 sequences, about 12% of them singletons. Time point defined: patch test 1, 2 weeks after DPC sensitization. Treatment indicated: therapeutic diphenylcyclopropenone sensitization with weekly scalp DPC. Phlebotomy was performed prior to application of every patch test. The data stem from a study of human T cells and chemical hapten exposure. General study points: Significantly more large CDR3 similarity clusters were formed by expanded TCRs than by controls.

The sequencing here drew on whole blood, taken in connection with sensitization to the hapten diphenylcyclopropenone (DPC). The chain uses TRBV7-9 and TRBJ2-7; 8 bases map to TRBD1. The source of this sequence is a woman aged 50 to 65 with alopecia areata. Some clones in this sample may be carry-over from other donors' samples. CDR3 DNA: TGTGCCAGCAGCCTAGGGACAGGCGCCCAACAGTACTTC. Amino acid sequence: CASSLGTGAQQYF.